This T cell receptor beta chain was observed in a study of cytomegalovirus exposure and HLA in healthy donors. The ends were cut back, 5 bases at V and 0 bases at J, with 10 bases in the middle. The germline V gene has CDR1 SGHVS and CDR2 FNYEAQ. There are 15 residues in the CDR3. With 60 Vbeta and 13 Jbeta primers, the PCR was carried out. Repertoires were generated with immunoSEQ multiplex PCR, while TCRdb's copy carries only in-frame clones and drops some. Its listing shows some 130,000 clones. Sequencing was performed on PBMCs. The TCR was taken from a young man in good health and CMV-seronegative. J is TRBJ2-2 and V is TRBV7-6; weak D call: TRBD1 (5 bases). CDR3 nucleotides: TGTGCCAGCAGCACGACAGAGACGAACACCGGGGAGCTGTTTTTT. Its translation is CASSTTETNTGELFF. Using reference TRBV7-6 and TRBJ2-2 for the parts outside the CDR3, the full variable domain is GAGVSQSPRYKVTKRGQDVALRCDPISGHVSLYWYRQALGQGPEFLTYFNYEAQQDKSGLPNDRFSAERPEGSISTLTIQRTEQRDSAMYRCASSTTETNTGELFFGEGSRLTVL.